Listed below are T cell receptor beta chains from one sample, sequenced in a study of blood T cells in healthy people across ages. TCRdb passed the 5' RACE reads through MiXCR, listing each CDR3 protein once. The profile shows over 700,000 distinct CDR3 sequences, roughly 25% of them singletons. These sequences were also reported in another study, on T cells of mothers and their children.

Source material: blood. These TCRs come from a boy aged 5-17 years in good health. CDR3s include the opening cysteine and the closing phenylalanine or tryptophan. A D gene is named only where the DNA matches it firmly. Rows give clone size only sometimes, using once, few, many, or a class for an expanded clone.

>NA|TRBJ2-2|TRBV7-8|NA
CASGMRTFWNTGELFF
TGTGCCAGCGGGATGAGGACGTTTTGGAACACCGGGGAGCTGTTTTTT
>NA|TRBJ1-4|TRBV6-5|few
CASSYALFGAGGNEKLFF
TGTGCCAGCAGTTACGCGTTATTTGGGGCAGGTGGTAATGAAAAACTGTTTTTT
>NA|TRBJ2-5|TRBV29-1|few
CSVDGRPGQETQYF
TGCAGCGTTGACGGGAGACCAGGACAAGAGACCCAGTACTTC
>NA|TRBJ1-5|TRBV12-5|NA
CASGLGGDQPQHF
TGTGCTAGTGGATTGGGAGGGGATCAGCCCCAGCATTTT
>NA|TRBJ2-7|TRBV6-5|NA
CASSYQAARPPYEQYF
TGTGCCAGCAGTTACCAGGCGGCCAGACCTCCCTACGAGCAGTACTTC
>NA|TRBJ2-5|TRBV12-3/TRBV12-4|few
CASSLGMQETQYF
TGTGCCAGCAGTTTAGGGATGCAAGAGACCCAGTACTTC
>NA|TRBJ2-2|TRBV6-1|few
CASSESLTGELFF
TGTGCCAGCAGTGAATCTCTGACCGGGGAGCTGTTTTTT
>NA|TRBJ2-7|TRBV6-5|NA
CASSYLGQGTEQYF
TGTGCCAGCAGTTACTTGGGCCAAGGAACCGAGCAGTACTTC
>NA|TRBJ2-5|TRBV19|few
CASSISGQQETQYF
TGTGCCAGTAGTATAAGCGGACAGCAAGAGACCCAGTACTTC
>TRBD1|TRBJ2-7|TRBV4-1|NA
CASSQGTGGRTYEQYF
TGCGCCAGCAGCCAAGGGACAGGGGGCAGGACCTACGAGCAGTACTTC
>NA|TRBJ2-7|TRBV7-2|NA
CASSLDGGFTYEQYF
TGTGCCAGCAGCTTAGATGGAGGATTTACCTACGAGCAGTACTTC
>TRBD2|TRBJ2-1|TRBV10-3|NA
CAISESGREVSEQFF
TGTGCCATCAGTGAGAGCGGGAGAGAGGTTAGTGAGCAGTTCTTC
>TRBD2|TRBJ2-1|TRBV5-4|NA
CASSPNSGDSYNEQFF
TGTGCCAGCAGCCCCAATAGCGGGGACTCCTACAATGAGCAGTTCTTC
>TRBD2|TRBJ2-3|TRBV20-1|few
CSARGKAGGTDTQYF
TGCAGTGCTAGAGGAAAAGCGGGGGGCACAGATACGCAGTATTTT
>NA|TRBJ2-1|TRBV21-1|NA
CASSPRQGGGEQFF
TGTGCCAGCAGCCCAAGACAGGGAGGCGGTGAGCAGTTCTTC
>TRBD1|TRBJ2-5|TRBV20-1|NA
CSARDRGETQYF
TGCAGTGCGAGAGACAGGGGAGAGACCCAGTACTTC
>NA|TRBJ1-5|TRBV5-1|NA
CASSVDGSGQPQHF
TGCGCCAGCAGCGTCGACGGGTCGGGTCAGCCCCAGCATTTT
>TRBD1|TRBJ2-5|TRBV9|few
CASSVGTGKETQYF
TGTGCCAGCAGCGTAGGGACAGGGAAAGAGACCCAGTACTTC
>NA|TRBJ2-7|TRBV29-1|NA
CSVALLRGEQYF
TGCAGCGTTGCCCTACTAAGGGGCGAGCAGTACTTC
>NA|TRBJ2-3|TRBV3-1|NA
CASSQGLMGGDTQYF
TGTGCCAGCAGCCAAGGGTTGATGGGTGGGGATACGCAGTATTTT
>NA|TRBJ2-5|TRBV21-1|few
CASSRDRTRETQYF
TGTGCCAGCAGCAGGGACAGGACCAGAGAGACCCAGTACTTC
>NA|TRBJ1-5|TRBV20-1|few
CSARAGNQPQHF
TGCAGTGCGAGAGCCGGCAATCAGCCCCAGCATTTT
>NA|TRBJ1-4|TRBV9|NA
CASSETGANEKLFF
TGTGCCAGCAGCGAGACAGGAGCCAATGAAAAACTGTTTTTT
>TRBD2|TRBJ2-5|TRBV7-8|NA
CASSAVLAGGDAAQYF
TGTGCCAGCAGCGCCGTACTAGCGGGGGGGGACGCGGCCCAGTACTTC
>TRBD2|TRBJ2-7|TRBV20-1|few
CSAVRTRASSYEQYF
TGCAGTGCTGTAAGGACTAGGGCCAGCTCCTACGAGCAGTACTTC
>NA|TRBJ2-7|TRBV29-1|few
CSVEDRQGSYEQYF
TGCAGCGTTGAAGATAGGCAGGGGTCCTACGAGCAGTACTTC
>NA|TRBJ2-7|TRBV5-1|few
CASSFEASEQYF
TGCGCCAGCAGCTTTGAAGCGAGCGAGCAGTACTTC
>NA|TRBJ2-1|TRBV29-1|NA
CSVELWTELEQFF
TGCAGCGTCGAACTCTGGACGGAGTTAGAGCAGTTCTTC
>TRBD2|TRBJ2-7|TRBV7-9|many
CASSLTGTSAYEQYF
TGTGCCAGCAGCCTAACCGGGACTAGCGCCTACGAGCAGTACTTC
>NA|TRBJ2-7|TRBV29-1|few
CSVEAAGNEQYF
TGCAGCGTTGAAGCGGCGGGCAACGAGCAGTACTTC
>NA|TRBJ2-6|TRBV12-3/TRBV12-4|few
CASSNTGANVLTF
TGTGCCAGCAGTAATACGGGGGCCAACGTCCTGACTTTC
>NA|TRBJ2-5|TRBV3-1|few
CASSQGGTQGTQYF
TGTGCCAGCAGCCAAGGCGGGACTCAAGGGACCCAGTACTTC
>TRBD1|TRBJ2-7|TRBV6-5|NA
CASSPRQGMGEQYF
TGTGCCAGCAGCCCTCGACAGGGGATGGGCGAGCAGTACTTC
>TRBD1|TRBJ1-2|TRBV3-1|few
CASSRTGTVTNYGYTF
TGTGCCAGCAGCCGAACAGGGACAGTCACTAACTATGGCTACACCTTC
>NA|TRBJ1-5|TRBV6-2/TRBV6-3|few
CASSYTRENQPQHF
TGTGCCAGCAGTTACACCAGGGAAAATCAGCCCCAGCATTTT
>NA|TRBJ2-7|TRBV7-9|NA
CASSSLSGMDSYEQYF
TGTGCCAGCAGCTCATTGTCGGGGATGGACTCCTACGAGCAGTACTTC
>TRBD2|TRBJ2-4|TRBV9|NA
CASSVAGGAKNIQYF
TGTGCCAGCAGCGTAGCGGGAGGGGCCAAAAACATTCAGTACTTC
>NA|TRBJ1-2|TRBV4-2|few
CASSQDRIGGSYGYTF
TGTGCCAGCAGCCAAGATCGAATTGGGGGATCCTATGGCTACACCTTC
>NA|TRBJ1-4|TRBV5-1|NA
CASSITGIYEKLFF
TGCGCCAGCAGCATTACCGGGATCTATGAAAAACTGTTTTTT
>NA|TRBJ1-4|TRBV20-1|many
CSARSGDEKLFF
TGCAGTGCTAGATCGGGGGATGAAAAACTGTTTTTT
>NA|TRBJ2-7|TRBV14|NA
CASSQDKGSGEQYF
TGTGCCAGCAGCCAAGATAAAGGGTCGGGGGAGCAGTACTTC